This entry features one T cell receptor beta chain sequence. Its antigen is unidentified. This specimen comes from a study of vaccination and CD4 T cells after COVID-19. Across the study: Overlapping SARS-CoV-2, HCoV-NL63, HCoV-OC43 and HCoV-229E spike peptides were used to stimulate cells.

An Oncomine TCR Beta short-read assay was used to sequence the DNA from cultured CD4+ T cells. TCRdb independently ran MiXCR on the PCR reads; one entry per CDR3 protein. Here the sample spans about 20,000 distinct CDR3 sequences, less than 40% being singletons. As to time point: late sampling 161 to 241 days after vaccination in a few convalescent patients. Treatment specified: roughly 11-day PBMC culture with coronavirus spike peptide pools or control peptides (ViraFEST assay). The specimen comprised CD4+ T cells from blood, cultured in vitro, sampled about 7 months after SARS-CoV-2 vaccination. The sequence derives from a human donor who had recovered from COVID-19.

CDR3 sequence: CATQGQNSNQPQHF. CDR3 nucleotide sequence: TGTGCCACCCAGGGACAGAATAGCAATCAGCCCCAGCATTTT. The V and J genes are TRBV27 and TRBJ1-5, with 7 bases identical to TRBD1. The V gene's germline CDR1 is MNHEY and CDR2 SMNVEV (reference sequence). V trimming: 10 bases; J trimming: 0 bases; junction bases outside the gene matches: 6. The CDR3 loop spans 14 amino acids.